The clone carrying this TCR beta chain was observed many times. Its antigen is currently unknown. These data belong to a study of beta chain features in type 1 diabetes. cDNA synthesis used the whole RNA isolate, giving expressed TCRB sequences. Clones were sequenced by immunoSEQ multiplex PCR, and TCRdb holds only the in-frame ones, with some missing. The sample lists 300,000 or so clones, approximately 9.7% occurring once. Study-wide results and limits: Shorter TCRB CDR3s, moderately but significantly so, marked every one of the four CD4+ subsets in Type 1 diabetes patients. Whether HLA type affects TCRB rearrangement stayed undetermined in the present work.

By way of CD45RO/CCR7/CD25/CD127/CD95/CD27, the CD4+ regulatory, stem cell-like memory, central memory and naive cells were sorted. Source material: central memory CD4+ T cells from blood. The sequence was collected from a young man with type 1 diabetes.

CDR3 DNA sequence: TGTGCCAGCAGCTTAGCCTTCAGGACGTCCTACGAGCAGTACTTC. Its translation is CASSLAFRTSYEQYF. The V and J genes are TRBV11-2 and TRBJ2-7; D remains unclear. This CDR3 spans 15 amino acids. Germline V lookup: CDR1 SGHAT, CDR2 FQNNGV. The ends were cut back, 1 base at V and 1 base at J, with 11 bases in the middle.